This entry is about one TCR beta chain. These data come from a study of CD8 T cells in Susac syndrome. cDNA came from around 0.5 to 1 ug RNA primed by random hexamers. Multiplex immunoSEQ PCR targeted 54 Vbeta and 13 Jbeta TCR beta segments. A single record per CDR3 protein comes from TCRdb applying MiXCR to the immunoSEQ multiplex PCR reads. The sample consists of roughly 200,000 distinct CDR3 sequences, about 94% of them appearing once. This CDR3 has 14 amino acids. The ends were cut back, 2 bases at V and 3 bases at J, with 8 bases in the middle. Sequencing targeted TCR beta in T cells from blood (CD8+ and CD4+). TEMRA cells were FACS-enriched and CD8+ and CD4+ T cells negatively isolated.

Sequencing input: CD4+ T cells from PBMCs. This receptor was obtained from a human donor in good health. This chain uses TRBV12-3 or TRBV12-4 with TRBJ2-1; D gene uncertain. CDR3: CASSLSSSYNEQFF. The CDR3 bases are TGTGCCAGCAGTTTATCCAGTAGCTACAATGAGCAGTTCTTC.